The rows below give T cell receptor beta chains drawn from one sample of a study of lung T cells in sarcoidosis with Löfgren's syndrome. TCRdb reanalysed the reads using MiXCR and keeps one entry per CDR3 protein. The top ten hold around 24% of the sample, which has about 8,500 distinct CDR3 sequences, roughly 20% seen once. The sequencing input was CD4+ T cells from bronchoalveolar lavage fluid. The receptors were sampled from a human donor with sarcoidosis (Löfgren's syndrome or another form), or a control subject (not recorded which). CDR3s include the opening cysteine and the closing phenylalanine or tryptophan. Fields, in order: J gene, D gene, V gene, clone size, CDR3 DNA, CDR3 protein. A D gene is named only where the DNA matches it firmly. Clone size, where shown, is once, few, many, or a class for clones that have expanded.

j_gene: TRBJ1-6
d_gene: NA
v_gene: TRBV12-3/TRBV12-4
abundance: many
CDR3nt: TGTGCCAGCAGTTTAGAGGCCGAGTCTTCACCCCTCCACTTT
CDR3aa: CASSLEAESSPLHF

j_gene: TRBJ2-1
d_gene: NA
v_gene: TRBV6-1
abundance: few
CDR3nt: TGTGCCAGCAGTTCGAGGTTGGTAGTCGGAAATGAGCAGTTCTTC
CDR3aa: CASSSRLVVGNEQFF

j_gene: TRBJ2-1
d_gene: NA
v_gene: TRBV12-3/TRBV12-4
abundance: many
CDR3nt: TGTGCCAGCAGTTTTTCAGGGGAGGATGAGCAGTTCTTC
CDR3aa: CASSFSGEDEQFF

j_gene: TRBJ1-2
d_gene: NA
v_gene: TRBV2
abundance: NA
CDR3nt: TGTGCCAGCAGTGTGAAGGTTAAGGACTATGGCTACACCTTC
CDR3aa: CASSVKVKDYGYTF

j_gene: TRBJ1-1
d_gene: NA
v_gene: TRBV19
abundance: many
CDR3nt: TGTGCCAGTAGGAAAGCGGGAGCCTTGAACACTGAAGCTTTCTTT
CDR3aa: CASRKAGALNTEAFF

j_gene: TRBJ1-2
d_gene: TRBD1
v_gene: TRBV2
abundance: many
CDR3nt: TGTGCCAGCAGACAGGGGGCTTGGGACTATGGCTACACCTTC
CDR3aa: CASRQGAWDYGYTF

j_gene: TRBJ2-3
d_gene: NA
v_gene: TRBV5-1
abundance: NA
CDR3nt: TGCGCCAGCAGTTCCGGGACGGACTACACAGATACGCAGTATTTT
CDR3aa: CASSSGTDYTDTQYF

j_gene: TRBJ1-5
d_gene: NA
v_gene: TRBV5-1
abundance: many
CDR3nt: TGCGCCAGCAGCCCCGGACAGACTAGCAATCAGCCCCAGCATTTT
CDR3aa: CASSPGQTSNQPQHF

j_gene: TRBJ2-5
d_gene: TRBD2
v_gene: TRBV3-1
abundance: few
CDR3nt: TGTGCCAGCAGCCAAGAGACCCCCACAGCGGGGGCCACTCTCGGGGAGACCCAGTACTTC
CDR3aa: CASSQETPTAGATLGETQYF

j_gene: TRBJ2-4
d_gene: TRBD1
v_gene: TRBV11-2
abundance: many
CDR3nt: TGTGCCAGCAGGCAACAACAGGGGGCCGGGGGAAACATTCAGTACTTC
CDR3aa: CASRQQQGAGGNIQYF

j_gene: TRBJ2-3
d_gene: NA
v_gene: TRBV12-3/TRBV12-4
abundance: NA
CDR3nt: TGTGCCAGCAGTTTAGTCGCAGGGGTACTAGATACGCAGTATTTT
CDR3aa: CASSLVAGVLDTQYF

j_gene: TRBJ2-4
d_gene: TRBD1
v_gene: TRBV12-3/TRBV12-4
abundance: medium-sized
CDR3nt: TGTGCCAGCAGCATACAGGGGAAAAAAAACATTCAGTACTTC
CDR3aa: CASSIQGKKNIQYF

j_gene: TRBJ1-1
d_gene: NA
v_gene: TRBV6-1
abundance: many
CDR3nt: TGTGCCAGCACCCCCGGCCAAGACAGCGGAGCTTTCTTT
CDR3aa: CASTPGQDSGAFF

j_gene: TRBJ2-3
d_gene: NA
v_gene: TRBV20-1
abundance: many
CDR3nt: TGCAGTGCCCGCCCAGCGGCAGATACGCAGTATTTT
CDR3aa: CSARPAADTQYF

j_gene: TRBJ2-7
d_gene: NA
v_gene: TRBV11-2
abundance: many
CDR3nt: TGTGCCAGCAGCTCCTTTTTCAGGGCGGCCGAGCAGTACTTC
CDR3aa: CASSSFFRAAEQYF

j_gene: TRBJ1-1
d_gene: NA
v_gene: TRBV28
abundance: many
CDR3nt: TGTGCCAGCAGCTGGGGATTAAGGGTCAAAGCTTTCTTT
CDR3aa: CASSWGLRVKAFF

j_gene: TRBJ2-7
d_gene: NA
v_gene: TRBV7-6
abundance: many
CDR3nt: TGTGCCAGCAGCTTAAACGGGGGAGAGCAGTACTTC
CDR3aa: CASSLNGGEQYF

j_gene: TRBJ2-2
d_gene: TRBD1
v_gene: TRBV5-1
abundance: few
CDR3nt: TGCGCCAGCAGAGGACAGGGATCGAACACCGGGGAGCTGTTTTTT
CDR3aa: CASRGQGSNTGELFF

j_gene: TRBJ1-1
d_gene: TRBD1
v_gene: TRBV2
abundance: many
CDR3nt: TGTGCCAGCAAGGCAGGGGGGGTTCCTGAAGCTTTCTTT
CDR3aa: CASKAGGVPEAFF

j_gene: TRBJ1-1
d_gene: NA
v_gene: TRBV6-4
abundance: medium-sized
CDR3nt: TGTGCCAGCAGTGCTACAGGTAACACTGAAGCTTTCTTT
CDR3aa: CASSATGNTEAFF

j_gene: TRBJ1-6
d_gene: NA
v_gene: TRBV20-1
abundance: many
CDR3nt: TGCAGTGCTAGATCTTTCGATGGGGGGACCTATAATTCACCCCTCCACTTT
CDR3aa: CSARSFDGGTYNSPLHF

j_gene: TRBJ2-3
d_gene: TRBD1
v_gene: TRBV3-1
abundance: many
CDR3nt: TGTGCCAGCAGCGCTCAGGGGGCGGGAGATACGCAGTATTTT
CDR3aa: CASSAQGAGDTQYF

j_gene: TRBJ1-5
d_gene: NA
v_gene: TRBV3-1
abundance: few
CDR3nt: TGTGCCAGCAGCCAAGCCGGGGTGCCGGGCAATCAGCCCCAGCATTTT
CDR3aa: CASSQAGVPGNQPQHF

j_gene: TRBJ2-2
d_gene: NA
v_gene: TRBV5-1
abundance: medium-sized
CDR3nt: TGCGCCAGCAGTCACAGCGCCGGGGAGCTGTTTTTT
CDR3aa: CASSHSAGELFF

j_gene: TRBJ1-6
d_gene: NA
v_gene: TRBV30
abundance: many
CDR3nt: TGTGCCTGGAGTGTTTTTCAGGGTGTTGAGATAAATTCACCCCTCCACTTT
CDR3aa: CAWSVFQGVEINSPLHF

j_gene: TRBJ2-5
d_gene: NA
v_gene: TRBV6-1
abundance: medium-sized
CDR3nt: TGTGCCAGCAGCCGAGGGACCACCCAGTACTTC
CDR3aa: CASSRGTTQYF

j_gene: TRBJ2-2
d_gene: NA
v_gene: TRBV7-8
abundance: NA
CDR3nt: TGTGCCAGCAGCTTCCAGTCGTTGGGAAACACCGGGGAGCTGTTTTTT
CDR3aa: CASSFQSLGNTGELFF

j_gene: TRBJ2-7
d_gene: NA
v_gene: TRBV12-3/TRBV12-4
abundance: many
CDR3nt: TGTGCCAGCAGTCCGCCAGGGGTCGACGAGCAGTACTTC
CDR3aa: CASSPPGVDEQYF

j_gene: TRBJ2-3
d_gene: NA
v_gene: TRBV20-1
abundance: medium-sized
CDR3nt: TGCAGTGCTAGAGATGTGACGACCACAGATACGCAGTATTTT
CDR3aa: CSARDVTTTDTQYF

j_gene: TRBJ2-7
d_gene: NA
v_gene: TRBV13
abundance: few
CDR3nt: TGTGCCAGCATGGGACCCTTCTCCTACGAGCAGTACTTC
CDR3aa: CASMGPFSYEQYF

j_gene: TRBJ2-7
d_gene: TRBD1
v_gene: TRBV10-3
abundance: NA
CDR3nt: TGTGCCATCAGTGAGTCCGGGGACGGGACAGCAGGCTACGAGCAGTACTTC
CDR3aa: CAISESGDGTAGYEQYF

j_gene: TRBJ2-3
d_gene: NA
v_gene: TRBV20-1
abundance: many
CDR3nt: TGCAGTGCTAGTATGGCGGGTGGTACGCAGTATTTT
CDR3aa: CSASMAGGTQYF

j_gene: TRBJ1-2
d_gene: NA
v_gene: TRBV6-1
abundance: many
CDR3nt: TGTGCCAGCAGTCGGAACCTCAGGGGTATTTCGTCGGGCTACACCTTC
CDR3aa: CASSRNLRGISSGYTF

j_gene: TRBJ2-4
d_gene: NA
v_gene: TRBV11-2
abundance: NA
CDR3nt: TGTGCCAGCGCCAACGGGAACACACCGTCTACCATTCAGTACTTC
CDR3aa: CASANGNTPSTIQYF

j_gene: TRBJ1-1
d_gene: NA
v_gene: TRBV5-4
abundance: many
CDR3nt: TGTGCCAGCAGCCCTGGTGGCACCCATGGGACGAACACTGAAGCTTTCTTT
CDR3aa: CASSPGGTHGTNTEAFF

j_gene: TRBJ2-1
d_gene: NA
v_gene: TRBV28
abundance: NA
CDR3nt: TGTGCCAGCAGTTTGGGGGGAGGACCCTACAATGAGCAGTTCTTC
CDR3aa: CASSLGGGPYNEQFF

j_gene: TRBJ2-5
d_gene: TRBD1
v_gene: TRBV5-4
abundance: NA
CDR3nt: TGTGCCAGCAGCCCATGGGACAGGGAGGAGGAGACCCAGTACTTC
CDR3aa: CASSPWDREEETQYF

j_gene: TRBJ1-1
d_gene: NA
v_gene: TRBV30
abundance: NA
CDR3nt: TGTGCCTGGAGGAGGGATGGGACTGAAGCTTTCTTT
CDR3aa: CAWRRDGTEAFF

j_gene: TRBJ1-3
d_gene: NA
v_gene: TRBV2
abundance: NA
CDR3nt: TGTGCCTGCAGTGCGCTACCCCGAAACACCATATATTTT
CDR3aa: CACSALPRNTIYF

j_gene: TRBJ2-7
d_gene: NA
v_gene: TRBV27
abundance: NA
CDR3nt: TGTGCCAGCAGTTTATCCCGGGATTCCTACGAGCAGTACTTC
CDR3aa: CASSLSRDSYEQYF

j_gene: TRBJ2-7
d_gene: NA
v_gene: TRBV5-4
abundance: NA
CDR3nt: TGTGCCAGCAGCTTCATGGGCGAGCAGTACTTC
CDR3aa: CASSFMGEQYF

j_gene: TRBJ2-7
d_gene: TRBD1
v_gene: TRBV20-1
abundance: many
CDR3nt: TGCAGTGCTGCTCAGGGGGTTTACGAGCAGTACTTC
CDR3aa: CSAAQGVYEQYF